One sample yielded the 8 T cell receptor beta chains listed below, sequenced in a study of follicular helper T cells after annual influenza vaccination. The method was immunoSEQ multiplex PCR; TCRdb's version includes in-frame clones alone and lacks a portion of them. In the table there are 9,500 to 11,000 clones, around four fifths of which are singletons. Here the sequenced sample was CXCR5- memory CD4+ T cells sorted from blood, taken 6 weeks after influenza vaccination. All receptors come from an adult who received the influenza vaccine.

V is TRBV28 and J is TRBJ1-5; 10 bases are shared with TRBD1. CDR3 length: 15 amino acids. The J segment lost 6 bases and the V segment lost 5 bases, leaving 7 bases of the junction unmatched. CDR1 and CDR2 from the germline V gene are MDHEN and SYDVKM. CDR3 region: CASSGPGQGFQPQHF. Written as DNA, the CDR3 is TGTGCCAGCAGTGGACCGGGACAGGGGTTTCAGCCCCAGCATTTT.

The rearrangement links TRBV7-2 to TRBJ1-2, with D perhaps matching TRBD1 (6 bases). V lost 4 bases and J 6 bases, leaving 18 bases between the germline ends. Germline CDR1 SGHTA, CDR2 FQGNSA. The length of the CDR3 is 15 residues. The CDR3 DNA is TGTGCCAGCAGCTACACTAGGGACAACACGGATGGCTACACCTTC. This translates into CASSYTRDNTDGYTF.

V usage is TRBV30 and J usage is TRBJ2-2; 9 nucleotides agree with TRBD2. V shed 5 bases and J 0 bases; nucleotides not matched to a gene: 7. CDR1 is GTSNPN, CDR2 SVGIG, per germline (reference sequence). CDR3 length: 16 amino acids. CDR3 residues: CAWGSGGNANTGELFF. Here the CDR3 DNA reads TGTGCCTGGGGGAGCGGGGGGAATGCGAACACCGGGGAGCTGTTTTTT.

This clone appeared a single time. The chain combines TRBV6-1 with TRBJ1-2; D is unresolved. V lost 0 bases and J 0 bases, leaving 11 bases between the germline ends. Germline V gene lookup returns CDR1 MNHNS and CDR2 SASEGT. The CDR3 is 16 residues long. CDR3 amino acids: CASSEASAATNYGYTF. CDR3 in DNA: TGTGCCAGCAGTGAAGCCTCGGCAGCTACTAACTATGGCTACACCTTC.

The gene calls are TRBV28 and TRBJ2-3; D is possibly TRBD1 or TRBD2 (5 bases each). Germline lookup yields CDR1 MDHEN and CDR2 SYDVKM. The V end was cut by 9 bases, the J end by 0 bases, with 13 bases between. The CDR3 loop spans 14 amino acids. The CDR3 loop reads CASRWGSSTDTQYF. CDR3 coding DNA: TGTGCCAGTCGTTGGGGGTCTAGCACAGATACGCAGTATTTT.

The chain links TRBV7-2 to TRBJ2-1; a weak D match, TRBD1 (5 bases). Germline V CDR1 and CDR2: SGHTA, FQGNSA. This CDR3 contains 14 residues. V was shortened by 4 bases and J by 8 bases, with 15 bases between the two germline ends. The CDR3 reads CASSYDPTGHEQFF. DNA for the CDR3: TGTGCCAGCAGCTACGATCCTACAGGACATGAGCAGTTCTTC.

The chain joins TRBV5-6 to TRBJ2-5, with 7 nucleotides matching TRBD1. Germline trimming cut 4 bases from V and 0 bases from J; bases unmatched to any gene: 3. Germline V gene lookup returns CDR1 SGHDT and CDR2 YYEEEE. The CDR3 extends over 14 amino acids. CDR3: CASSTGQNQETQYF. Here the CDR3 DNA reads TGTGCCAGCAGCACGGGACAGAACCAAGAGACCCAGTACTTC.

The genes are TRBV19 and TRBJ1-4; 7 nucleotides line up with TRBD1. Germline V gene lookup returns CDR1 LNHDA and CDR2 SQIVND (reference sequence). This CDR3 has 16 amino acids. The junction had 10 bases not matched to a gene; V was cut back by 4 bases and J by 5 bases. The DNA for the CDR3 is TGTGCCAGTAGTACTCAGCCCAAGGGGGCGAATGAAAAACTGTTTTTT. Translated: CASSTQPKGANEKLFF.